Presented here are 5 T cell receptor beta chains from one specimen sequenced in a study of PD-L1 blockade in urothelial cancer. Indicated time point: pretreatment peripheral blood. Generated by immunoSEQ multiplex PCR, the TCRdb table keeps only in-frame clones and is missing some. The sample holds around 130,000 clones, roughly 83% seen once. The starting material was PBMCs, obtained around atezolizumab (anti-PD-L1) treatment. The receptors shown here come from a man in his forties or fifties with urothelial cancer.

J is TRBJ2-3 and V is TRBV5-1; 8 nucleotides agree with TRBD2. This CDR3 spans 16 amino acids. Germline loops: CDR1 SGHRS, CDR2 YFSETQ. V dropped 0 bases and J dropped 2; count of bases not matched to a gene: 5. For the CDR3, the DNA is TGCGCCAGCAGCTTGGCATCAGCGGGAGTCACAGATACGCAGTATTTT. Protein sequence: CASSLASAGVTDTQYF.

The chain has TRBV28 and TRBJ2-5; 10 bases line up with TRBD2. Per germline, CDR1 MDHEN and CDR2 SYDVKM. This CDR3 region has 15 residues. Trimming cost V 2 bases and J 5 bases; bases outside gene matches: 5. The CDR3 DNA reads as TGTGCCAGCAGTTTACTAGCGGGAGAAGTTGAGACCCAGTACTTC. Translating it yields CASSLLAGEVETQYF. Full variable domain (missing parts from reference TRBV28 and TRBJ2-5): DVKVTQSSRYLVKRTGEKVFLECVQDMDHENMFWYRQDPGLGLRLIYFSYDVKMKEKGDIPEGYSVSREKKERFSLILESASTNQTSMYLCASSLLAGEVETQYFGPGTRLLVL.

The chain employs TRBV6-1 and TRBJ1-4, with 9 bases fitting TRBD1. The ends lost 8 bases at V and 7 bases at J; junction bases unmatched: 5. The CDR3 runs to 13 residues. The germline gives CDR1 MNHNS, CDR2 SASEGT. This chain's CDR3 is CASLQGAFEKLFF. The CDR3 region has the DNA TGTGCCAGCTTACAGGGGGCATTTGAAAAACTGTTTTTT.

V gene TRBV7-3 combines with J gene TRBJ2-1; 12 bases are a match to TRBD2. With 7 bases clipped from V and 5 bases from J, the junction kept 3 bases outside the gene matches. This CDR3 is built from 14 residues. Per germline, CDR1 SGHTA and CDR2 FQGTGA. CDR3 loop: CASTRLAGDNEQFF. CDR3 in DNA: TGTGCCAGCACCCGACTAGCGGGAGACAATGAGCAGTTCTTC.

The DNA for the CDR3 is TGCGCCAGCAGCTTGGAGCCGGGGGCCAACGTCCTGACTTTC. Residues: CASSLEPGANVLTF. This chain connects TRBV5-1 to TRBJ2-6; D is unresolved. The CDR3 contains 14 residues. The germline V and J ends were trimmed by 0 bases and 4 bases, with 5 bases remaining between them. Germline CDR1 is SGHRS and CDR2 is YFSETQ.